The clone carrying this TCR beta chain was found many times. The antigen remains undetermined. These data are taken from a study of T cells after yellow fever vaccination. Production of TCR cDNA was by 5'RACE template switching, which also added a universal primer site and UMIs. One entry per CDR3 protein results from TCRdb running MiXCR on the 5' RACE reads. The sample records 50,000 or so distinct CDR3 sequences, about 7.4% being singletons. The study, taken as a whole, reports: Some clonotypes, a small share, were shared between CD4 and CD8 compartments. Repertoires obtained by FACS sorting could include abundant clonotypes that entered as contaminants from the bulk population. Reappearing after the booster were most of the clones from primary vaccination (roughly 95% CD4, 88% CD8).

Germline CDR1 and CDR2: LNHNV and YYDKDF (reference sequence). The V end lost 1 base, the J end lost 7 bases, and 11 bases lay between the germline ends. This CDR3 comprises 14 residues. The chain uses TRBV15 and TRBJ1-5, with no clear D. The origin of this receptor is a man in his late teens or twenties who received the YFV17D yellow fever vaccine. The material was CD8+ T cells sorted from PBMCs, obtained around 16 days after the first yellow fever vaccination. CDR3 DNA sequence: TGTGCCACCAGCAGAGGAAGGGTTGGACAGCCCCAGCATTTT. Amino acids: CATSRGRVGQPQHF.